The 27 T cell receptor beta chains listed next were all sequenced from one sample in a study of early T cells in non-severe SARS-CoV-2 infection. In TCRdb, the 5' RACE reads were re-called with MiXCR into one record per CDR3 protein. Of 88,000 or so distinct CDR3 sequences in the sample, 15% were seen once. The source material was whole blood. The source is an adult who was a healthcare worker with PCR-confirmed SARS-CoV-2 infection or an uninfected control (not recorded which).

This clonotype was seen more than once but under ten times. The CDR3 DNA is TGTGCCAGCACTAGTAACTCCTACGAGCAGTACTTC. Protein: CASTSNSYEQYF. The chain recombines TRBV2 with TRBJ2-7; D not certain. Germline V gives CDR1 SNHLY, CDR2 FYNNEI. This CDR3 region has 12 residues. Trimming took 7 bases from V and 0 from J, leaving 7 bases between them.

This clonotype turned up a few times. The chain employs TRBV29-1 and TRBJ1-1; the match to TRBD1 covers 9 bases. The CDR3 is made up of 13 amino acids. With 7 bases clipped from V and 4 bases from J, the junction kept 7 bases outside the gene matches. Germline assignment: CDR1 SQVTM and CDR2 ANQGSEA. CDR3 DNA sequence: TGCAGCGCAAACCGGGACAGGGTCACTGAAGCTTTCTTT. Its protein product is CSANRDRVTEAFF.

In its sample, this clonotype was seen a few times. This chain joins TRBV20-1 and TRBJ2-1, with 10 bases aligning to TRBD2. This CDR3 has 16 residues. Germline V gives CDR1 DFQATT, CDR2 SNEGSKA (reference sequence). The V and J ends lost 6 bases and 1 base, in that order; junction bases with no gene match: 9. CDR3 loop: CSAYNSGRPSYNEQFF. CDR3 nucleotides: TGCAGTGCCTACAATAGCGGGAGGCCATCCTACAATGAGCAGTTCTTC.

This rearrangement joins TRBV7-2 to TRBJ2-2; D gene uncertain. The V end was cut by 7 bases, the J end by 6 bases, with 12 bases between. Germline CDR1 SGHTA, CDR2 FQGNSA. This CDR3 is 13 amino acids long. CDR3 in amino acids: CASNLERSGELFF. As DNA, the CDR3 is TGTGCCAGCAACCTGGAGAGATCCGGGGAGCTGTTTTTT.

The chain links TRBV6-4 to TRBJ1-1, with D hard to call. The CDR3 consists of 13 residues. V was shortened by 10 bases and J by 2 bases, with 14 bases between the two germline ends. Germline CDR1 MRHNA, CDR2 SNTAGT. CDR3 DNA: TGTGCCACTCCATTTCGGGGAAACACTGAAGCTTTCTTT. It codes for CATPFRGNTEAFF.

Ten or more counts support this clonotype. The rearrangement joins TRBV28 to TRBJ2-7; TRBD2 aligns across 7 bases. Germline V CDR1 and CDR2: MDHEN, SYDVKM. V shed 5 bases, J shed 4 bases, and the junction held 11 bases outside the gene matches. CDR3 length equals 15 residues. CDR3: CASSIYPGGLYEQYF. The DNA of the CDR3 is TGTGCCAGCAGTATCTATCCCGGGGGACTATACGAGCAGTACTTC.

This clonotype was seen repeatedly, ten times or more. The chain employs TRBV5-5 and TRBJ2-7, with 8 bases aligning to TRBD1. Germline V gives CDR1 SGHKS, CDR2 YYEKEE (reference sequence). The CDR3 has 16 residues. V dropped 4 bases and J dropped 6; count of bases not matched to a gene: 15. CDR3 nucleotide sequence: TGTGCCAGCAGCCCAGCCGAGGGGACAGGCCCCCGCGAGCAGTACTTC. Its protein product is CASSPAEGTGPREQYF.

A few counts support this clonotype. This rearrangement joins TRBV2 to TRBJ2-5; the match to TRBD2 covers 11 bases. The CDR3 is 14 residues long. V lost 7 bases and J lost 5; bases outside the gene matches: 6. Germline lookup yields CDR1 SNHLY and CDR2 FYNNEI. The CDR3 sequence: CASKVGLAGETQYF. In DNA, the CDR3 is TGTGCCAGCAAGGTTGGACTAGCGGGCGAGACCCAGTACTTC.

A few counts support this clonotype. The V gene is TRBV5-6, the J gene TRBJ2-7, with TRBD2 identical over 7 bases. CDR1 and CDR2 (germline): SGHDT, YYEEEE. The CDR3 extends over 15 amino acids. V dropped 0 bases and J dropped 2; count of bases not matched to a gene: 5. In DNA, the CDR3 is TGTGCCAGCAGCTTGGTTAGCGGGCGAACCTACGAGCAGTACTTC. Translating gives CASSLVSGRTYEQYF.

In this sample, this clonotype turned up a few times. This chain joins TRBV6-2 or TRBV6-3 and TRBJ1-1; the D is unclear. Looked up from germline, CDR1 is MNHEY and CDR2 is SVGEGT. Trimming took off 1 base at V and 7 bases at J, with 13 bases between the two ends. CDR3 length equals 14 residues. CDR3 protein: CASSYWRPSNEAFF. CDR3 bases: TGTGCCAGCAGTTACTGGAGACCTAGCAATGAAGCTTTCTTT.

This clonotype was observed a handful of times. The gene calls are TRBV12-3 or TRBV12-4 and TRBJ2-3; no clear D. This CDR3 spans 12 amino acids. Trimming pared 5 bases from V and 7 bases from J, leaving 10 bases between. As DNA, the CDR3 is TGTGCCAGCAGTCCCTCGGTTCATACGCAGTATTTT. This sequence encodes CASSPSVHTQYF.

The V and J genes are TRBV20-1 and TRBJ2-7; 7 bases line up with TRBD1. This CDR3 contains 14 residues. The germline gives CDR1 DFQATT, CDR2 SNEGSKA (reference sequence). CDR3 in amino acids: CSALDRALSYEQYF. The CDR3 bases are TGCAGCGCGTTAGACAGGGCCCTATCCTACGAGCAGTACTTC.

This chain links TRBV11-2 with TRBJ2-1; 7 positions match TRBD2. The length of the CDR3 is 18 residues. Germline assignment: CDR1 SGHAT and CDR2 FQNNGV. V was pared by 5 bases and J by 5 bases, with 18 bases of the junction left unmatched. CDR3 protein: CASSARLAAPQGDNEQFF. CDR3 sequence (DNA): TGTGCCAGCAGCGCCCGTCTAGCGGCGCCCCAGGGAGACAATGAGCAGTTCTTC.

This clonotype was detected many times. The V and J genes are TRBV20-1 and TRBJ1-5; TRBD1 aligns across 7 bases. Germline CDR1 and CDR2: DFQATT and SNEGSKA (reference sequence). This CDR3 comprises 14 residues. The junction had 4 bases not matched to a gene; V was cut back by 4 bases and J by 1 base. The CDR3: CSANRGQSNQPQHF. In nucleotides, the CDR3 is TGCAGTGCTAATAGGGGACAGAGCAATCAGCCCCAGCATTTT.

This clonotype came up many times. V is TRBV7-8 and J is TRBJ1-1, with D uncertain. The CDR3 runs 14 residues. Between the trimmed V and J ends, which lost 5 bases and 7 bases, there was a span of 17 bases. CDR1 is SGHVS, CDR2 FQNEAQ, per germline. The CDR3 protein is CASSPRLGPLEAFF. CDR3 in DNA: TGTGCCAGCAGCCCACGGCTAGGCCCGCTTGAAGCTTTCTTT.

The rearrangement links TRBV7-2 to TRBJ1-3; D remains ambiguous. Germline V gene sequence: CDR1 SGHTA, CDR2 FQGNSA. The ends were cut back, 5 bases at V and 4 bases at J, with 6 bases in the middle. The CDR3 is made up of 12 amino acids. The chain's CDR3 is CASSKPGNTIYF. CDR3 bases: TGTGCCAGCAGCAAACCCGGAAACACCATATATTTT.

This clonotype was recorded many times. CDR3 nucleotides: TGTGCCAGCAGCCAAGGTAGCGCAGATACGCAGTATTTT. This sequence encodes CASSQGSADTQYF. V and J are TRBV3-1 and TRBJ2-3, with D maybe TRBD2 (5 bases). V was clipped by 1 base and J by 4 bases, with 6 bases between them. Germline V gene sequence: CDR1 LGHDT, CDR2 YNNKEL (reference sequence). This CDR3 region has 13 residues.

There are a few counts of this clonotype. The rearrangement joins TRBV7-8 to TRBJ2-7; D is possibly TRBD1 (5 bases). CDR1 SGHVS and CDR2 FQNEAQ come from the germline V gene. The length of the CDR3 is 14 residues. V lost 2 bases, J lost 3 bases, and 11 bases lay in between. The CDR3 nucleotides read TGTGCCAGCAGCTTAAGCCAGGGTAACTACGAGCAGTACTTC. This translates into CASSLSQGNYEQYF. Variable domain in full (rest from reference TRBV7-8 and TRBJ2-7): GAGVSQSPRYKVAKRGQDVALRCDPISGHVSLFWYQQALGQGPEFLTYFQNEAQLDKSGLPSDRFFAERPEGSVSTLKIQRTQQEDSAVYLCASSLSQGNYEQYFGPGTRLTVT.

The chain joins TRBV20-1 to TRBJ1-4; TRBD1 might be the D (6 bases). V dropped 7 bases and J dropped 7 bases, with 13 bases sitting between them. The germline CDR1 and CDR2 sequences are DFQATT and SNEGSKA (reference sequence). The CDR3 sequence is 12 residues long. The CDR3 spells CSGRTAGEKLFF. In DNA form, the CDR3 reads TGCAGTGGTAGGACAGCCGGTGAAAAACTGTTTTTT.

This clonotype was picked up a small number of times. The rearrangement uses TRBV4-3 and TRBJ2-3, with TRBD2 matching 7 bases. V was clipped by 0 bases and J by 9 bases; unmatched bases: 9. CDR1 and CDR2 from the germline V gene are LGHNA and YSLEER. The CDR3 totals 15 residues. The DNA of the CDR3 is TGCGCCAGCAGCCAAGAGGGGGGGATCCCTAAAACGCAGTATTTT. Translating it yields CASSQEGGIPKTQYF.

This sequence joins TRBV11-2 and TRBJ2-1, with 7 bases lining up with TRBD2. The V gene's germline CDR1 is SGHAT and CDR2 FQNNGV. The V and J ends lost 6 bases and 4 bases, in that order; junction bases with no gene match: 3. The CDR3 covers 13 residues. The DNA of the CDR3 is TGTGCCAGCAGGGCCGGGAGGTACAATGAGCAGTTCTTC. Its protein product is CASRAGRYNEQFF.

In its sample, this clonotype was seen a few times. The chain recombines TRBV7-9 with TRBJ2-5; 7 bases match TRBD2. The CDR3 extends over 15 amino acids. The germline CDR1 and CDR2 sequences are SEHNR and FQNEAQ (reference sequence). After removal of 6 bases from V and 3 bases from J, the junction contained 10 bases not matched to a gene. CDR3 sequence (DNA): TGTGCCAGCAGGAATTGGCTAGCGGCTAAAGAGACCCAGTACTTC. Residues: CASRNWLAAKETQYF.

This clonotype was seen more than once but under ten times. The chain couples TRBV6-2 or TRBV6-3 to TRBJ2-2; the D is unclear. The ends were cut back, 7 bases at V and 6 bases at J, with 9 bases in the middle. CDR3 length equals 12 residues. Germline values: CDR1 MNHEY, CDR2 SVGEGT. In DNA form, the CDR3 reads TGTGCCAGCAAAGCCGACGCCGGGGAGCTGTTTTTT. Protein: CASKADAGELFF.

CDR3 loop: CASSLTGPYEQYF. CDR3 in DNA: TGTGCCAGCAGTTTAACTGGGCCCTACGAGCAGTACTTC. The chain joins TRBV12-3 or TRBV12-4 to TRBJ2-7, with no clear D. The CDR3 has 13 amino acids. V was cut by 2 bases and J by 2 bases, with 7 bases left in between.

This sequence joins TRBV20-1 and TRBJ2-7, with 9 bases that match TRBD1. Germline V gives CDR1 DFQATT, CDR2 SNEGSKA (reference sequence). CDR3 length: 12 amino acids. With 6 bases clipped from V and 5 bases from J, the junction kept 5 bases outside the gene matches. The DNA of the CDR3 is TGCAGTGCACAGGGGGCATCTAACGAGCAGTACTTC. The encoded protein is CSAQGASNEQYF.

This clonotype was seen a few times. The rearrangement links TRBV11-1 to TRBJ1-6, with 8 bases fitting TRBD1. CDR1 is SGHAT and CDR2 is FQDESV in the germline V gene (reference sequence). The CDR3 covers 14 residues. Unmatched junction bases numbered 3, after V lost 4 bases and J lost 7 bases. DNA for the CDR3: TGTGCCAGCAGCTCCACAGGGGGGAATTCACCCCTCCACTTT. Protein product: CASSSTGGNSPLHF.

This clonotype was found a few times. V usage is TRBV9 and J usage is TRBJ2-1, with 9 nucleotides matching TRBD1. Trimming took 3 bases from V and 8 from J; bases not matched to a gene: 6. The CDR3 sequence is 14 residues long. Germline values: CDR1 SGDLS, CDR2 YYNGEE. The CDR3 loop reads CASSEGDRAHEQFF. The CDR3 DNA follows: TGTGCCAGCAGCGAGGGGGACAGGGCCCATGAGCAGTTCTTC.